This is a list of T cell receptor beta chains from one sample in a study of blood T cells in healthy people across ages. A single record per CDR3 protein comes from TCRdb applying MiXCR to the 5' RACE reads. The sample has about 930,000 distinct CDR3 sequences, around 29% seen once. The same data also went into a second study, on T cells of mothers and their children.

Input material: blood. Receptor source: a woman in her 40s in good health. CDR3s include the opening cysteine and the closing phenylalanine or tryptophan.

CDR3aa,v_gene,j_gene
CASSDLAGRPNEQFF,TRBV6-4,TRBJ2-1
CASSRRQLQETQYF,TRBV6-5,TRBJ2-5
CASGQLNTEAFF,TRBV28,TRBJ1-1
CSVETSGPGNTQYF,TRBV29-1,TRBJ2-3
CASSSQGGSYNEQYF,TRBV7-2,TRBJ2-7
CANSSQAETQYF,TRBV5-1,TRBJ2-5
CSASISGATDTQYF,TRBV20-1,TRBJ2-3
CASSIGLAGGIQYF,TRBV7-3,TRBJ2-4
CVRTTLAGYEQYF,TRBV2,TRBJ2-7
CSARLLQGLEAFF,TRBV20-1,TRBJ1-1
CASGLGISGGADTGELFF,TRBV12-5,TRBJ2-2
CGVGAGGEGYTF,TRBV29-1,TRBJ1-2
CSARDMGTENEKLFF,TRBV20-1,TRBJ1-4
CASSWSGRGPYTQYF,TRBV28,TRBJ2-3
CSVGGRGKEQYF,TRBV29-1,TRBJ2-7
CASSISTGEETQYF,TRBV7-9,TRBJ2-5
CASSQDIQNQPQHF,TRBV4-3,TRBJ1-5